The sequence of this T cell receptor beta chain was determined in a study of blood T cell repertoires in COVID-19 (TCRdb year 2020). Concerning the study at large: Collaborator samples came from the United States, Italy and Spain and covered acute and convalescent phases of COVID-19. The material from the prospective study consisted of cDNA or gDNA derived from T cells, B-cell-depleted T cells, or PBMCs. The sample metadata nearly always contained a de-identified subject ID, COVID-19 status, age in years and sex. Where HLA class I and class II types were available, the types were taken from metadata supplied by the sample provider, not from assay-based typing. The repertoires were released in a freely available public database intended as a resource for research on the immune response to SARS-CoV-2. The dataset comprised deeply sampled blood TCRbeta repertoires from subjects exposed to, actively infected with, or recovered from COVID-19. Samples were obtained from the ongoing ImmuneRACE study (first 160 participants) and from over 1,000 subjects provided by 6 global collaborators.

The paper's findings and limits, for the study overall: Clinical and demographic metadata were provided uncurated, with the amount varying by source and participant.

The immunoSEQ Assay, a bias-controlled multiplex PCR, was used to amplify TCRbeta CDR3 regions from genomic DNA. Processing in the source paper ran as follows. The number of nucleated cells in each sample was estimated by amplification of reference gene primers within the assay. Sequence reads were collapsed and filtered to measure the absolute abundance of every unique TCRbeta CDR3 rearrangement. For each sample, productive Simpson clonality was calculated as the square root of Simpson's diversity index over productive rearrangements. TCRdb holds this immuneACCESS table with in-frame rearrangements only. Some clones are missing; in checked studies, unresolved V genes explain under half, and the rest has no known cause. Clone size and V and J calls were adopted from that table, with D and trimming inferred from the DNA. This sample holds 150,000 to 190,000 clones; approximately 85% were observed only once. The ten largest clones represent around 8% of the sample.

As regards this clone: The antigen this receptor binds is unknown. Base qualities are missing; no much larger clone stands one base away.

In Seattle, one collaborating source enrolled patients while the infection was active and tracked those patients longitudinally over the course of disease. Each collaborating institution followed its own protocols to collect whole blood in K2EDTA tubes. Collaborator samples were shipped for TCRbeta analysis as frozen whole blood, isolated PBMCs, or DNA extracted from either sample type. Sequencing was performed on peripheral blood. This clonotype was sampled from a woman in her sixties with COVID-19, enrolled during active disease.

The DNA reads TGTGCCAGTAGTATAGCCCAGGGTTTATCCTCCTACGAGCAGTACTTC. It codes for CASSIAQGLSSYEQYF. The sequence joins TRBV19 to TRBJ2-7; the best D guess is TRBD1, with 5 bases matching. From the cysteine through the phenylalanine, the CDR3 covers 16 amino acids. The retained sequence is limited to the CDR3, 48 bases, with the frame set at the first base. CDR1 and CDR2 are drawn from the germline V gene (reference sequence): LNHDA, SQIVND. Trimming takes 1 base from V and 0 bases from J, and the germline ends sit 13 bases apart.